This T cell receptor (beta chain) comes out of a study of T cell responses to AZD1222 COVID-19 vaccine. A remark on this clone: Its target is not known. At one of its ends the junction is not consistent with the germline gene, which may arise from a read error.

This table comes from immunoSEQ multiplex PCR, and its TCRdb copy is limited to in-frame clones, with some not included. The data hold more than 140,000 clones, with roughly 90% observed a single time. The germline V gene has CDR1 SSHAT and CDR2 FNYEAQ (reference sequence). This CDR3 is 13 amino acids long. Study findings and constraints: The donor cohort was predominantly white British with a female majority, and clonal diversity may have been underestimated.

The specimen comprised peripheral blood, sampled on day 0 of AZD1222 vaccination. The rearrangement uses TRBV7-7 and TRBJ2-5; D is perhaps TRBD2 (5 bases). The receptor was derived from an adult in good health. Here the CDR3 DNA reads TGTGCTAGCAGCGGAGGCAGACAAGAGACCCAGTACTTC. Protein product: CASSGGRQETQYF.